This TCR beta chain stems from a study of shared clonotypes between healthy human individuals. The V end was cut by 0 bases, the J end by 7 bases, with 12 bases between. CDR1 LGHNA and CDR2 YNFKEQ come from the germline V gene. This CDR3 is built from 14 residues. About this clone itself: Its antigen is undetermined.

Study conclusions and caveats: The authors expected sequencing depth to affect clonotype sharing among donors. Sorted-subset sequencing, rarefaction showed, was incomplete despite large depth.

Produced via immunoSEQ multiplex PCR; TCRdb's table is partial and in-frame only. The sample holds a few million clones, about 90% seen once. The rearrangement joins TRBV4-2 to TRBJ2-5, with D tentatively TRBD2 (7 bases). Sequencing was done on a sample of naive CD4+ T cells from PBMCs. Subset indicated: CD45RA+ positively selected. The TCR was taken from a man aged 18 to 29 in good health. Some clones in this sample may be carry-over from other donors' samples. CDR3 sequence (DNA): TGTGCCAGCAGCCAAGAAAGTAGGGGGGGGACCCAGTACTTC. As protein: CASSQESRGGTQYF.